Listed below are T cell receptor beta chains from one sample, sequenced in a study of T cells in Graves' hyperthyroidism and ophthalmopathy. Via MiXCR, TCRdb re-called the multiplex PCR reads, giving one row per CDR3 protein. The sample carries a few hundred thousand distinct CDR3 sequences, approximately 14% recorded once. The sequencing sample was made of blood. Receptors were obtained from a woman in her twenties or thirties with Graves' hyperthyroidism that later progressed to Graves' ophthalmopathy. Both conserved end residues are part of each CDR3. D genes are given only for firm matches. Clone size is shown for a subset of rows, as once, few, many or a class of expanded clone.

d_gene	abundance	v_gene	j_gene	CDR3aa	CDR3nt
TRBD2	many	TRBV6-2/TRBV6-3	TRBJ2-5	CASSPGASGGETQYF	TGTGCCAGCAGCCCTGGAGCTAGCGGGGGTGAGACCCAGTACTTC
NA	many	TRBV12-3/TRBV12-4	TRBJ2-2	CASSLGQGSVVAGELFF	TGTGCCAGCAGTTTAGGCCAGGGGAGTGTTGTGGCCGGGGAGCTGTTTTTT
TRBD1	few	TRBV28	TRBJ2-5	CASRPQGQETQYF	TGTGCCAGCAGGCCACAGGGGCAAGAGACCCAGTACTTC
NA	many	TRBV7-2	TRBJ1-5	CASSPRGEQTPQHF	TGTGCCAGCAGCCCCCGGGGGGAGCAAACGCCCCAGCATTTT
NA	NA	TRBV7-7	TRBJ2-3	CASSSRPAGDTQYF	TGTGCTAGCAGCTCTCGACCAGCGGGAGATACGCAGTATTTT
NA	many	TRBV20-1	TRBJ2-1	CSATPDSYNEQFF	TGCAGTGCTACCCCGGATTCCTACAATGAGCAGTTCTTC
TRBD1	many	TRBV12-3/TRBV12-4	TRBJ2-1	CASSSDRGNEQFF	TGTGCCAGCAGTTCGGACAGGGGAAATGAGCAGTTCTTC
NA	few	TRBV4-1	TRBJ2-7	CASSHPANRYEQYF	TGCGCCAGCAGCCATCCGGCCAATAGGTACGAGCAGTACTTC
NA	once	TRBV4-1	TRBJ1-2	CASSQDSQILYGYTF	TGCGCCAGCAGCCAGGACAGCCAAATACTCTATGGCTACACCTTC
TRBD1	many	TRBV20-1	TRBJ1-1	CSATTGGRTEAFF	TGCAGTGCTACCACAGGGGGCAGAACTGAAGCTTTCTTT
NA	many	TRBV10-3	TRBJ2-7	CAIGAYTYEQYF	TGTGCCATAGGGGCTTATACCTACGAGCAGTACTTC
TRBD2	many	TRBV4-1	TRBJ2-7	CASSHAVLAGSHYEQYF	TGCGCCAGCAGCCACGCCGTACTAGCGGGATCACACTACGAGCAGTACTTC
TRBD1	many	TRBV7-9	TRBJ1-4	CASTTNRGGSEKLFF	TGTGCCAGCACCACAAACAGGGGCGGCAGTGAAAAACTGTTTTTT
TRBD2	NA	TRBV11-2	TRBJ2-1	CASSQGHSGLAELENNEQFF	TGTGCCAGCAGCCAAGGACACTCCGGACTAGCGGAGCTAGAAAACAATGAGCAGTTCTTC
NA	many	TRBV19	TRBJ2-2	CASSIRGTRELFF	TGTGCCAGTAGTATACGCGGGACCCGGGAGCTGTTTTTT
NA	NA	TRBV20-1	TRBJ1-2	CSASFTGQNYNYGYTF	TGCAGTGCTAGTTTTACTGGACAGAACTATAACTATGGCTACACCTTC
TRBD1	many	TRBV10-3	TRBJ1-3	CAISEQGRFSGNTIYF	TGTGCCATCAGTGAACAGGGGAGATTCTCTGGAAACACCATATATTTT
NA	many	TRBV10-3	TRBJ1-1	CAISEFRGNTEAFF	TGTGCCATCAGTGAGTTTAGGGGAAACACTGAAGCTTTCTTT
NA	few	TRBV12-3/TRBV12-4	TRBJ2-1	CASSPVGLLTYNEQFF	TGTGCCAGCAGTCCCGTGGGACTCCTCACCTACAATGAGCAGTTCTTC
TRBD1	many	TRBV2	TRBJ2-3	CASMGTGGSRDTQYF	TGTGCCAGCATGGGTACAGGGGGCTCCCGAGATACGCAGTATTTT
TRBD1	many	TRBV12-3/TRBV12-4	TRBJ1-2	CASSGGGQPYGYTF	TGTGCCAGCAGTGGGGGGGGACAGCCCTATGGCTACACCTTC
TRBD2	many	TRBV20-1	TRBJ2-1	CSARDTKAGVSYNEQFF	TGCAGTGCTAGAGATACAAAAGCGGGAGTGTCCTACAATGAGCAGTTCTTC
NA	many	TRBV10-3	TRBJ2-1	CAISPQGSYNEQFF	TGTGCCATCAGCCCGCAGGGCTCCTACAATGAGCAGTTCTTC
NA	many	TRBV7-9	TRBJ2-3	CALLFPTTTSTDTQYF	TGTGCCCTCCTTTTCCCTACGACAACAAGCACAGATACGCAGTATTTT
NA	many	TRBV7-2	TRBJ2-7	CASSLVVGYLSYEQYF	TGTGCCAGCAGCTTAGTGGTTGGCTACCTCTCCTACGAGCAGTACTTC
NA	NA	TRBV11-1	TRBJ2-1	CASSLGATYDEQFF	TGTGCCAGCAGCTTAGGGGCTACCTACGATGAGCAGTTCTTC
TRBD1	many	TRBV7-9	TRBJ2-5	CASSLPGQGTYGETQYF	TGTGCCAGCAGCCTACCGGGACAGGGGACGTACGGAGAGACCCAGTACTTC
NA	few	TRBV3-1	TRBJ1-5	CASSPGQINQPQHF	TGTGCCAGCAGCCCTGGACAGATCAATCAGCCCCAGCATTTT
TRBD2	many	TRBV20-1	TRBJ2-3	CSASRGGLAGVVDTQYF	TGCAGTGCCTCACGAGGAGGACTAGCGGGAGTAGTAGATACGCAGTATTTT
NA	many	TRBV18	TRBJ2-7	CASSSADYEQYF	TGTGCCAGCTCCTCGGCCGACTACGAGCAGTACTTC
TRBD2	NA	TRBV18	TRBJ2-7	CASSPGLAGGRKSYEQYF	TGTGCCAGCTCACCGGGACTAGCGGGAGGGCGAAAGTCCTACGAGCAGTACTTC
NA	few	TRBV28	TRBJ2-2	CASSEAGTATGELFF	TGTGCCAGCTCCGAAGCAGGAACCGCAACCGGGGAGCTGTTTTTT
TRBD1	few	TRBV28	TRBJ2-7	CASSLNDRVSSYEQYF	TGTGCCAGCAGTTTAAATGACAGGGTTAGCTCCTACGAGCAGTACTTC
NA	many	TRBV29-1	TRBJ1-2	CSVEVTAGPVGYTF	TGCAGCGTTGAAGTTACCGCAGGTCCGGTCGGCTACACCTTC
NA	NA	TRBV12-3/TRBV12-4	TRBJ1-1	CASSQLMGVGTEAFF	TGTGCCAGCAGTCAACTCATGGGCGTGGGCACTGAAGCTTTCTTT
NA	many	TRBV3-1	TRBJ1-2	CASSQDKFGGVYGYTF	TGTGCCAGCAGCCAAGATAAGTTCGGGGGTGTCTATGGCTACACCTTC
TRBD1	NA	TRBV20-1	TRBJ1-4	CSARAPTGGALNEKLFF	TGCAGTGCTAGAGCCCCGACAGGGGGCGCGCTTAATGAAAAACTGTTTTTT
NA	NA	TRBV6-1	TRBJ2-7	CASSRAQERPFEQYF	TGTGCCAGCAGTCGCGCCCAGGAGCGCCCCTTTGAGCAGTACTTC
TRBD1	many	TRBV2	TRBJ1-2	CASSDSPRQGAFGGYTF	TGTGCCAGCAGTGACTCCCCCAGACAGGGGGCCTTTGGGGGCTACACCTTC
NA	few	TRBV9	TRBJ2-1	CASSEDRWTYNEQFF	TGTGCCAGCAGCGAAGACAGGTGGACCTACAATGAGCAGTTCTTC
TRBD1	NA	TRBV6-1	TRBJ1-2	CASSTGGIYGYTF	TGTGCCAGCTCTACAGGGGGTATCTATGGCTACACCTTC
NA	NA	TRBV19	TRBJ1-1	CASIDFMNTEAFF	TGTGCCAGTATCGACTTCATGAACACTGAAGCTTTCTTT
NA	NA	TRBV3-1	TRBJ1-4	CASSHFPETLFF	TGTGCCAGCAGCCACTTCCCCGAGACCCTGTTTTTT
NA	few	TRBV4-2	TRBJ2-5	CASSQDRSSRETQYF	TGTGCCAGCAGCCAAGATCGTAGCAGTAGAGAGACCCAGTACTTC
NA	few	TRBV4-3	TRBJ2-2	CASSRGPGVAGELFF	TGCGCCAGCAGCCGCGGTCCGGGAGTGGCCGGGGAGCTGTTTTTT